These 31 T cell receptor beta chains share one sample of origin, sequenced in a study of circulating and synovial CD4+ cells in juvenile arthritis. Produced via immunoSEQ multiplex PCR; TCRdb's table is partial and in-frame only. The table has around 3,000 clones, less than 85% seen once. The sequenced sample consisted of CD4+ T cells from synovial fluid. Every receptor here comes from a human donor with juvenile idiopathic arthritis.

The chain joins TRBV4-2 to TRBJ2-3; no clear D. V was clipped by 0 bases and J by 3 bases, with 16 bases between them. CDR1 and CDR2 from the germline V gene are LGHNA and YNFKEQ. The CDR3 spans 17 residues. The CDR3 region has the DNA TGTGCCAGCAGCCAAGAAGGCGCAGCGTTAGCTACAGATACGCAGTATTTT. This gives the protein CASSQEGAALATDTQYF.

This rearrangement joins TRBV19 to TRBJ1-5; 9 bases are a match to TRBD1. Germline V gene lookup returns CDR1 LNHDA and CDR2 SQIVND (reference sequence). V lost 7 bases and J lost 6; bases outside the gene matches: 13. The CDR3 length is 16 residues. The CDR3 coding sequence is TGTGCCAGTACCATAGCGGGGGGACAGGGTGGTCAGCCCCAGCATTTT. It is translated as CASTIAGGQGGQPQHF.

The chain links TRBV11-2 to TRBJ1-3; D ambiguous. Germline V gene data show CDR1 as SGHAT and CDR2 as FQNNGV. The CDR3 is 12 amino acids. V lost 5 bases to trimming and J lost 4 bases, with 6 bases between them. CDR3: CASSLAGNTIYF. CDR3 bases: TGTGCCAGCAGCCTAGCAGGAAACACCATATATTTT.

The J gene is TRBJ1-5, the V gene TRBV1. TRBV1 is a documented pseudogene. The CDR3 has 14 residues. The CDR3 DNA is TGCACCAGCAGCCAAGATGAGGAAGGTCAGCCCCAGCATTTT. Protein: CTSSQDEEGQPQHF.

The V gene is TRBV5-6, the J gene TRBJ2-5; a weak D match, TRBD1 (6 bases). Germline assignment: CDR1 SGHDT and CDR2 YYEEEE. The CDR3 runs to 14 residues. Trimming left V 4 bases short and J 5 bases short, with 15 bases between. For the CDR3, the DNA is TGTGCCAGCAGCCTCCAGGGGTCGGCGGAGACCCAGTACTTC. Protein product: CASSLQGSAETQYF.

This clone was seen only once. The CDR3 DNA sequence: TGTGCCACCAGCAGAGGGGGACAGGGGGGGATATCTGGGGCCAACGTCCTGACTTTC. This sequence encodes CATSRGGQGGISGANVLTF. This rearrangement joins TRBV15 to TRBJ2-6; 11 nucleotides match TRBD1. V trimming: 1 base; J trimming: 1 base; junction bases outside the gene matches: 6. The CDR3 runs to 19 residues. Germline assignment: CDR1 LNHNV and CDR2 YYDKDF (reference sequence). Together with reference TRBV15 and TRBJ2-6, the CDR3 gives the full variable domain: DAMVIQNPRYQVTQFGKPVTLSCSQTLNHNVMYWYQQKSSQAPKLLFHYYDKDFNNEADTPDNFQSRRPNTSFCFLDIRSPGLGDTAMYLCATSRGGQGGISGANVLTFGAGSRLTVL.

In the case of this clone: Other DNA sequences in the sample encode the same CDR3. This chain connects TRBV19 to TRBJ2-3; TRBD1 agrees at 10 bases. This CDR3 comprises 16 residues. Germline CDR1 LNHDA, CDR2 SQIVND (reference sequence). V shed 3 bases, J shed 4 bases, and the junction held 7 bases outside the gene matches. The CDR3 DNA reads as TGTGCCAGTAGTATTTTGTGGGGACAGGGGTCAGATACGCAGTATTTT. Translating it yields CASSILWGQGSDTQYF. The complete variable domain, with remaining parts taken from reference TRBV19 and TRBJ2-3, reads DGGITQSPKYLFRKEGQNVTLSCEQNLNHDAMYWYRQDPGQGLRLIYYSQIVNDFQKGDIAEGYSVSREKKESFPLTVTSAQKNPTAFYLCASSILWGQGSDTQYFGPGTRLTVL.

V usage is TRBV28 and J usage is TRBJ1-5; no clear D gene. Germline CDR1 reads MDHEN; CDR2 reads SYDVKM. The V and J ends lost 3 bases and 5 bases respectively, with 17 bases between them. The CDR3 covers 16 residues. The CDR3 nucleotides are TGTGCCAGCAGTTTCTCGACCGGCCTCCTAGATCAGCCCCAGCATTTT. Translating gives CASSFSTGLLDQPQHF.

V usage is TRBV28 and J usage is TRBJ2-3; perhaps TRBD1 as D (6 bases). The CDR3 consists of 15 residues. Germline V gives CDR1 MDHEN, CDR2 SYDVKM. V was shortened by 7 bases and J by 3 bases, with 17 bases between the two germline ends. CDR3 residues: CASTPRGRGTDTQYF. CDR3 coding DNA: TGTGCCAGCACACCCCGGGGCAGGGGAACAGATACGCAGTATTTT.

The chain combines TRBV27 with TRBJ2-1, with 10 positions matching TRBD2. This CDR3 is built from 18 residues. The V gene's germline CDR1 is MNHEY and CDR2 SMNVEV (reference sequence). Trimming at V came to 3 bases and at J to 5 bases, leaving 13 bases not matched to a gene. CDR3 DNA: TGTGCCAGCAGTTTTCTAGCGGGAGTCGGGGGAGTTCACAATGAGCAGTTCTTC. This codes for CASSFLAGVGGVHNEQFF.

The chain has TRBV28 and TRBJ1-5; D unclear. Germline V gene lookup returns CDR1 MDHEN and CDR2 SYDVKM. CDR3 size: 15 residues. V shed 5 bases and J shed 0 bases, with 11 bases lying between them. The CDR3 loop reads CASSPQAYSNQPQHF. Here the CDR3 DNA reads TGTGCCAGCAGTCCCCAGGCCTATAGCAATCAGCCCCAGCATTTT.

The sample holds one count of this clone. The chain uses TRBV2 and TRBJ1-2; 7 positions match TRBD1. The germline V gene encodes CDR1 SNHLY and CDR2 FYNNEI. Unmatched junction bases numbered 2, after V lost 5 bases and J lost 2 bases. The CDR3 is 13 amino acids. CDR3 nucleotide sequence: TGTGCCAGCAGTAAACAGGGGAACTATGGCTACACCTTC. Amino acid sequence: CASSKQGNYGYTF.

The chain employs TRBV18 and TRBJ1-4; 7 nucleotides match TRBD1. The CDR3 totals 13 residues. V dropped 3 bases and J dropped 7; count of bases not matched to a gene: 2. Germline-derived CDR1 and CDR2 are KGHSH and LQKENI. The CDR3 protein is CASSPDRVEKLFF. The CDR3 DNA reads as TGTGCCAGCTCACCCGACAGGGTTGAAAAACTGTTTTTT. The variable domain in full, with the rest retrieved from reference TRBV18 and TRBJ1-4, is NAGVMQNPRHLVRRRGQEARLRCSPMKGHSHVYWYRQLPEEGLKFMVYLQKENIIDESGMPKERFSAEFPKEGPSILRIQQVVRGDSAAYFCASSPDRVEKLFFGSGTQLSVL.

In this sample, this clone turned up once. The V gene is TRBV18, the J gene TRBJ2-5, with 9 bases lining up with TRBD1. Germline loops: CDR1 KGHSH, CDR2 LQKENI. Unmatched junction bases numbered 4, after V lost 4 bases and J lost 7 bases. The length of the CDR3 is 13 residues. Here the CDR3 reads CASSRQGVVTQYF. In DNA form, the CDR3 reads TGTGCCAGCTCACGACAGGGGGTGGTGACCCAGTACTTC.

This chain connects TRBV18 to TRBJ1-6; tentatively, D is TRBD1 (5 bases). Trimming removed 4 bases at V and 9 bases at J, with 16 bases between. This CDR3 is 15 amino acids long. Germline loops: CDR1 KGHSH, CDR2 LQKENI. The CDR3 is CASSLPAGVGSPLHF. The CDR3 DNA follows: TGTGCCAGCTCACTCCCGGCGGGGGTAGGTTCACCCCTCCACTTT.

The chain uses TRBV7-8 and TRBJ1-3; D is undetermined. This CDR3 has 11 residues. Germline CDR1 and CDR2: SGHVS and FQNEAQ. The ends were cut back, 8 bases at V and 4 bases at J, with 6 bases in the middle. As DNA, the CDR3 is TGTGCCAGCTCTACGGGAAACACCATATATTTT. This encodes CASSTGNTIYF.

CDR3 loop: CASSFLFSGRMRDSNSGQYF. The CDR3, as DNA: TGTGCCAGCAGTTTCCTCTTTAGCGGCCGGATGAGGGACTCAAACTCAGGGCAGTACTTC. The chain carries TRBV28 and TRBJ2-7; a possible D gene is TRBD2 (6 bases). The CDR3 is 20 residues long. Germline CDR1 and CDR2: MDHEN and SYDVKM. The V end lost 3 bases, the J end lost 9 bases, and 36 bases lay between the germline ends.

CDR3 protein: CASSLLGHDGYTF. Written as DNA, the CDR3 is TGTGCCAGCAGTTTGTTGGGACACGATGGCTACACCTTC. The genes are TRBV28 and TRBJ1-2; possible D gene TRBD1, 6 bases. V shed 3 bases and J shed 6 bases, with 11 bases lying between them. Germline V gene data show CDR1 as MDHEN and CDR2 as SYDVKM. The CDR3 runs 13 residues.

This chain uses TRBV7-3 with TRBJ2-7, with 9 positions matching TRBD2. The length of the CDR3 is 14 residues. The germline V gene has CDR1 SGHTA and CDR2 FQGTGA. V lost 0 bases and J lost 6; bases outside the gene matches: 3. The CDR3 coding sequence is TGTGCCAGCAGCTTAACTAGCGGGAGTCCCGAGCAGTACTTC. Protein product: CASSLTSGSPEQYF.

CDR3 protein: CASSLSGGTDTQYF. CDR3 DNA: TGTGCCAGCAGTTTATCGGGAGGGACAGATACGCAGTATTTT. The chain couples TRBV28 to TRBJ2-3; 8 nucleotides agree with TRBD2. V gave up 1 base and J gave up 3 bases; unmatched junction bases: 0. This CDR3 comprises 14 residues. In germline, CDR1 is MDHEN, CDR2 SYDVKM. Full variable domain (rest looked up from reference TRBV28 and TRBJ2-3): DVKVTQSSRYLVKRTGEKVFLECVQDMDHENMFWYRQDPGLGLRLIYFSYDVKMKEKGDIPEGYSVSREKKERFSLILESASTNQTSMYLCASSLSGGTDTQYFGPGTRLTVL.

The chain links TRBV5-1 to TRBJ1-6; 10 bases line up with TRBD1. Germline V gives CDR1 SGHRS, CDR2 YFSETQ. Germline trimming cut 0 bases from V and 10 bases from J; bases unmatched to any gene: 10. This CDR3 contains 17 residues. The CDR3 region has the DNA TGCGCCAGCAGCTTGGAAGTTGGGGGACAGGGGCGCTCACCCCTCCACTTT. Encoded protein: CASSLEVGGQGRSPLHF.

The chain links TRBV9 to TRBJ1-2; D call uncertain. V was pared by 4 bases and J by 6 bases, with 13 bases between. The germline gives CDR1 SGDLS, CDR2 YYNGEE. This CDR3 is 13 amino acids long. The CDR3 spells CASSTFGGDGYTF. For the CDR3, the DNA is TGTGCCAGCAGCACCTTTGGCGGGGATGGCTACACCTTC.

This clone was counted only a few times. One end of the junction varies from germline; a read error may be responsible. The gene calls are TRBV5-6 and TRBJ1-6, with D possibly matching TRBD1 (6 bases). Germline-derived CDR1 and CDR2 are SGHDT and YYEEEE. The CDR3 covers 16 residues. DNA for the CDR3: TGTGCCAGCAGTTTGGGTCCGGACAGCCCTTATTCACCCCTCCACTTT. Residues: CASSLGPDSPYSPLHF.

This clone showed up just a few times. V usage is TRBV14 and J usage is TRBJ2-2; 7 bases fit TRBD1. Per the germline V gene, CDR1 is SGHDN and CDR2 is FVKESK. The CDR3 has 18 amino acids. Trimming at V came to 3 bases and at J to 0 bases, leaving 10 bases not matched to a gene. The DNA of the CDR3 is TGTGCCAGCAGCCACCCCTTTCGGACAGGCGCGAACACCGGGGAGCTGTTTTTT. Encoded protein: CASSHPFRTGANTGELFF.

This clone was seen more than once but under ten times. V is TRBV28 and J is TRBJ2-2, with TRBD2 as a possible D gene (6 bases). V was shortened by 6 bases and J by 3 bases, with 11 bases between the two germline ends. The CDR3 totals 14 residues. Germline V gives CDR1 MDHEN, CDR2 SYDVKM. CDR3 coding DNA: TGTGCCAGCAGCCTACGGAGGGACACCGGGGAGCTGTTTTTT. This gives the protein CASSLRRDTGELFF. The whole variable domain, filled in from reference TRBV28 and TRBJ2-2, reads DVKVTQSSRYLVKRTGEKVFLECVQDMDHENMFWYRQDPGLGLRLIYFSYDVKMKEKGDIPEGYSVSREKKERFSLILESASTNQTSMYLCASSLRRDTGELFFGEGSRLTVL.

This chain uses TRBV28 with TRBJ1-2; D call uncertain. The length of the CDR3 is 13 residues. Trimming took 8 bases from V and 1 from J, leaving 11 bases between them. CDR1 is MDHEN and CDR2 is SYDVKM in the germline V gene. The CDR3 sequence: CASGISSNYGYTF. CDR3 DNA sequence: TGTGCCAGCGGAATTTCTAGTAACTATGGCTACACCTTC.

This clone was seen a handful of times. The CDR3 is CASSYSRSQPQHF. CDR3 bases: TGTGCCAGCAGTTACTCGCGGAGTCAGCCCCAGCATTTT. The V gene is TRBV6-5, the J gene TRBJ1-5; D ambiguous. Trimming cost V 0 bases and J 6 bases, with 6 bases left between them. CDR3 length: 13 residues. Germline V CDR1 and CDR2: MNHEY, SVGAGI.

The rearrangement links TRBV20-1 to TRBJ2-7; a possible D gene is TRBD1 (5 bases). This CDR3 region has 11 residues. Germline CDR1 and CDR2: DFQATT and SNEGSKA (reference sequence). The ends were cut back, 7 bases at V and 2 bases at J, with 9 bases in the middle. Here the CDR3 reads CSVKDTYEQYF. For the CDR3, the DNA is TGCAGTGTAAAGGACACCTACGAGCAGTACTTC.

The chain uses TRBV28 and TRBJ1-4; D remains ambiguous. The germline V gene encodes CDR1 MDHEN and CDR2 SYDVKM. Trimming left V 2 bases short and J 5 bases short, with 6 bases between. The length of the CDR3 is 13 residues. The CDR3 protein is CASSLPGNEKLFF. The CDR3 coding sequence is TGTGCCAGCAGTTTACCGGGAAATGAAAAACTGTTTTTT.

The chain is built from TRBV6-5 and TRBJ1-2, with 9 bases fitting TRBD1. The V gene's germline CDR1 is MNHEY and CDR2 SVGAGI. The CDR3 sequence is 12 residues long. V lost 6 bases to trimming and J lost 6 bases; unmatched junction nucleotides: 2. CDR3 protein: CASSDRGDGYTF. In nucleotides, the CDR3 is TGTGCCAGCAGCGACAGGGGGGATGGCTACACCTTC.

The rearrangement joins TRBV7-6 to TRBJ2-3; TRBD1 agrees at 7 bases. The CDR3 runs to 15 residues. Losses at the gene ends were 0 bases for V and 9 bases for J; bases not matched to a gene: 9. Germline CDR1 SGHVS, CDR2 FNYEAQ. The CDR3 is CASSLAETGSGTQYF. CDR3 DNA: TGTGCCAGCAGCTTAGCGGAGACAGGGAGCGGAACGCAGTATTTT.